A selection of T cell receptor beta chains follows, all from one sample in a study of shared clonotypes between healthy human individuals. The repertoire was sequenced with immunoSEQ multiplex PCR; TCRdb's copy has only in-frame clones and lacks some. The table shows about 2.5 million clones, with 80% to 95% occurring only once. The specimen was naive CD4+ T cells from PBMCs. The origin of the receptors is a young man in good health. Some clones in this sample may be carry-over from other donors' samples. CDR3s include the opening cysteine and the closing phenylalanine or tryptophan. A D gene is named only where the DNA matches it firmly. Where a row states a size, it is once, few, many or the class of an expanded clone; other rows omit it.

D gene | clone size | J gene | V gene | CDR3 protein | CDR3 DNA
. | . | TRBJ1-5 | TRBV6-1 | CASSGGHIQPQHF | TGTGCCAGCAGTGGAGGACACATCCAGCCCCAGCATTTT
. | few | TRBJ1-1 | TRBV30 | CAWSVRGRQFTEAFF | TGTGCCTGGAGTGTAAGAGGCAGGCAATTCACTGAAGCTTTCTTT
TRBD1 | . | TRBJ1-5 | TRBV18 | CASSPGTGAMDQPQHF | TGTGCCAGCTCACCAGGGACAGGGGCCATGGATCAGCCCCAGCATTTT
. | . | TRBJ2-3 | TRBV2 | CASSEAVRGADTQYF | TGTGCCAGCAGTGAAGCGGTTAGAGGAGCAGATACGCAGTATTTT
. | . | TRBJ1-1 | TRBV28 | CASSPAGGTEAFF | TGTGCCAGCAGTCCGGCGGGGGGTACTGAAGCTTTCTTT
. | . | TRBJ1-2 | TRBV15 | CATSTSPNYGYTF | TGTGCCACCAGCACAAGCCCGAACTATGGCTACACCTTC
. | . | TRBJ2-6 | TRBV5-1 | CASSLALSGANVLTF | TGCGCCAGCAGCTTGGCGCTCTCTGGGGCCAACGTCCTGACTTTC
TRBD1 | . | TRBJ2-5 | TRBV7-6 | CASSSGQGRLLETQYF | TGTGCCAGCAGCTCCGGACAGGGGCGGCTTCTGGAGACCCAGTACTTC
. | . | TRBJ2-6 | TRBV28 | CASSFLGAKGANVLTF | TGTGCCAGCAGTTTTTTGGGGGCGAAGGGGGCCAACGTCCTGACTTTC
. | . | TRBJ2-2 | TRBV27 | CASSLKRTADPGELFF | TGTGCCAGCAGTTTGAAGCGGACAGCCGATCCGGGGGAGCTGTTTTTT
. | . | TRBJ2-1 | TRBV5-4 | CASSSSSASSYNEQFF | TGTGCCAGCAGCTCATCTAGCGCCAGCTCCTACAATGAGCAGTTCTTC
. | . | TRBJ1-3 | TRBV5-1 | CASSPTTGSGNTIYF | TGCGCCAGCAGCCCGACGACTGGCTCTGGAAACACCATATATTTT
. | . | TRBJ2-5 | TRBV15 | CATSRGETQYF | TGTGCCACCAGCAGAGGTGAGACCCAGTACTTC
. | . | TRBJ2-7 | TRBV6-7 | CASSYPTPCAPRGCEQYF | TGTGCCAGCAGTTACCCGACCCCGTGCGCCCCTCGGGGATGCGAGCAGTACTTC
TRBD2 | . | TRBJ2-7 | TRBV7-2 | CASSATSGGPYEQYF | TGTGCCAGCAGCGCAACTAGCGGGGGACCTTACGAGCAGTACTTC
TRBD1 | . | TRBJ1-1 | TRBV11-2 | CASSVGQGGWNTEAFF | TGTGCCAGCAGCGTAGGCCAGGGGGGTTGGAACACTGAAGCTTTCTTT
TRBD2 | . | TRBJ2-1 | TRBV7-2 | CASSLRAAGGPSSYNEQFF | TGTGCCAGCAGCCTTAGGGCAGCGGGAGGGCCGAGCTCCTACAATGAGCAGTTCTTC
. | . | TRBJ1-2 | TRBV5-1 | CASSLAATNYGYTF | TGCGCCAGCAGCTTGGCAGCCACCAACTATGGCTACACCTTC
TRBD2 | . | TRBJ2-5 | TRBV5-1 | CASSFGTSGQETQYF | TGCGCCAGCAGCTTTGGGACTAGCGGTCAAGAGACCCAGTACTTC
TRBD1 | . | TRBJ1-2 | TRBV18 | CASSPPGQGVHGYTF | TGTGCCAGCTCACCACCGGGACAGGGGGTACATGGCTACACCTTC
. | . | TRBJ2-7 | TRBV28 | CASSPTVPYEQYF | TGTGCCAGCAGTCCCACTGTGCCCTACGAGCAGTACTTC
. | . | TRBJ2-1 | TRBV7-9 | CASSLRTPSYNEQFF | TGTGCCAGCAGCTTAAGGACGCCGTCCTACAATGAGCAGTTCTTC
. | . | TRBJ1-1 | TRBV6-5 | CASSYQRNTEAFF | TGTGCCAGCAGTTACCAGCGGAACACTGAAGCTTTCTTT
. | . | TRBJ2-2 | TRBV28 | CASSLDSGAGELFF | TGTGCCAGCAGTCTCGATTCTGGTGCCGGGGAGCTGTTTTTT
. | . | TRBJ1-1 | TRBV10-3 | CAISDIPRMNTEAFF | TGTGCCATCAGTGATATCCCACGAATGAACACTGAAGCTTTCTTT
. | . | TRBJ1-4 | TRBV5-6 | CASGLKPAGKLFF | TGTGCCAGCGGGCTTAAGCCAGCCGGAAAACTGTTTTTT
TRBD2 | . | TRBJ2-3 | TRBV28 | CASTTPGLAGYTQYF | TGTGCCAGCACCACCCCCGGACTAGCGGGCTATACGCAGTATTTT
TRBD2 | . | TRBJ2-7 | TRBV27 | CASSPYRLAGAYEQYF | TGTGCCAGCAGTCCTTACCGACTAGCGGGAGCCTACGAGCAGTACTTC
TRBD1 | . | TRBJ1-1 | TRBV4-1 | CASSIQGYMDTEAFF | TGCGCCAGCAGTATACAGGGGTACATGGACACTGAAGCTTTCTTT
TRBD2 | . | TRBJ2-7 | TRBV10-1 | CASSDTAGTRFLDYEQYF | TGCGCCAGCAGTGACACCGCCGGGACTAGATTTTTAGATTACGAGCAGTACTTC
. | . | TRBJ1-3 | TRBV5-1 | CASSSSSGISGNTIYF | TGCGCCAGCAGCTCGAGCTCAGGGATCTCTGGAAACACCATATATTTT
. | . | TRBJ2-1 | TRBV5-4 | CASINRARGEQFF | TGTGCCAGCATTAATAGGGCGAGGGGGGAGCAGTTCTTC
TRBD2 | . | TRBJ2-7 | TRBV7-3 | CASSLTPGAGKYEQYF | TGTGCCAGCAGCTTAACCCCCGGAGCGGGGAAGTACGAGCAGTACTTC
TRBD2 | . | TRBJ2-1 | TRBV11-2 | CASSLWTSGGYNEQFF | TGTGCCAGCAGCTTATGGACTAGCGGGGGGTACAATGAGCAGTTCTTC
TRBD1 | once | TRBJ1-3 | TRBV7-2 | CASSLKMHPGGVGNTIYF | TGTGCCAGCAGCTTAAAGATGCATCCAGGGGGGGTCGGAAACACCATATATTTT
TRBD1 | . | TRBJ2-1 | TRBV6-5 | CASSIMGQGSNEQFF | TGTGCCAGCAGCATTATGGGACAGGGCTCCAATGAGCAGTTCTTC
TRBD2 | . | TRBJ2-7 | TRBV28 | CASGSGTSSNEQYF | TGTGCCAGCGGCTCCGGGACTAGCTCTAACGAGCAGTACTTC
TRBD2 | . | TRBJ2-7 | TRBV6-1 | CASSGLAGVGYEQYF | TGTGCCAGCAGTGGACTAGCGGGAGTTGGCTACGAGCAGTACTTC